The 11 T cell receptor beta chains presented below share a single source sample, sequenced in a study of blood T cell repertoires in COVID-19. TCRdb's copy holds only in-frame clones and misses some; the assay was immunoSEQ multiplex PCR. The sample lists some 300,000 clones, roughly 88% seen once, with about 1% in the top ten. The source material was PBMCs or T cells enriched from blood (not recorded which). Source of these receptors: a woman in her twenties or thirties who had recovered from COVID-19.

This clone was seen only once. An end of the junction does not agree with germline; a read error may underlie this. V and J are TRBV4-3 and TRBJ2-7, with TRBD2 as a possible D gene (5 bases). CDR3 length equals 13 residues. CDR1 is LGHNA and CDR2 is YSLEER in the germline V gene. The CDR3 sequence: CASSQDSGIEQYF. CDR3 DNA sequence: TGCGCCAGCAGTCAAGATTCGGGGATCGAGCAGTACTTC.

The chain has TRBV14 and TRBJ1-1, with D possibly matching TRBD1 (5 bases). The V end lost 1 base, the J end lost 6 bases, and 12 bases lay between the germline ends. This CDR3 has 14 amino acids. Germline-derived CDR1 and CDR2 are SGHDN and FVKESK. The CDR3, as DNA: TGTGCCAGCAGCCAAGGTTACGCGGGGGCTGAAGCTTTCTTT. As protein: CASSQGYAGAEAFF.

The chain recombines TRBV9 with TRBJ2-7; tentatively, D is TRBD1 (6 bases). Germline V gene sequence: CDR1 SGDLS, CDR2 YYNGEE. The CDR3 is 17 amino acids. V gave up 0 bases and J gave up 3 bases, with 19 bases separating them. DNA of the CDR3: TGTGCCAGCAGCGTAGGTGATTGGCAGGGGAATTACTACGAGCAGTACTTC. As protein: CASSVGDWQGNYYEQYF. The variable domain in full, completed from reference TRBV9 and TRBJ2-7, reads DSGVTQTPKHLITATGQRVTLRCSPRSGDLSVYWYQQSLDQGLQFLIQYYNGEERAKGNILERFSAQQFPDLHSELNLSSLELGDSALYFCASSVGDWQGNYYEQYFGPGTRLTVT.

The CDR3 is CASSGSMGPYEQYF. The CDR3 DNA is TGTGCCAGCAGCGGTTCGATGGGGCCGTACGAGCAGTACTTC. The chain employs TRBV9 and TRBJ2-7; possibly TRBD1 for D (5 bases). The CDR3 loop spans 14 amino acids. CDR1 is SGDLS, CDR2 YYNGEE, per germline. With 3 bases removed from V and 4 bases from J, the gap between germline ends came to 14 bases.

This chain joins TRBV10-3 and TRBJ1-2; D is ambiguous. This CDR3 spans 15 amino acids. Germline CDR1 reads ENHRY; CDR2 reads SYGVKD. Trimming removed 3 bases from V and 2 bases from J, with 13 bases in between. This CDR3 reads CAISDFSGSNYGYTF. The CDR3 DNA is TGTGCCATCAGTGACTTTTCCGGGAGCAACTATGGCTACACCTTC.

This chain links TRBV29-1 with TRBJ1-6, with TRBD1 as a possible D gene (5 bases). Per germline, CDR1 SQVTM and CDR2 ANQGSEA. The CDR3 totals 15 residues. V gave up 6 bases and J gave up 7 bases, with 19 bases separating them. This CDR3 reads CSVSTEGIGNSPLHF. As DNA, the CDR3 is TGCAGCGTCAGTACGGAGGGGATAGGGAATTCACCCCTCCACTTT.

This clone has just one count. This chain connects TRBV15 to TRBJ2-3; weak D call: TRBD2 (6 bases). Germline CDR1 is LNHNV and CDR2 is YYDKDF (reference sequence). The CDR3 is 17 amino acids. The V end lost 0 bases, the J end lost 6 bases, and 19 bases lay between the germline ends. CDR3 sequence: CATSRDRGAGSLDTQYF. The CDR3 DNA reads TGTGCCACCAGCAGAGATCGGGGTGCGGGGTCGCTGGATACGCAGTATTTT.

The V gene is TRBV29-1, the J gene TRBJ2-7, with 10 bases that match TRBD1. The trim removed 3 bases at V and 4 bases at J, leaving 3 bases unmatched. Germline CDR1 reads SQVTM; CDR2 reads ANQGSEA. This CDR3 has 13 residues. CDR3 protein: CSVEGTGDYEQYF. The DNA for the CDR3 is TGCAGCGTTGAGGGGACAGGGGATTACGAGCAGTACTTC.

V is TRBV3-1 (or the pseudogene TRBV3-2) and J is TRBJ1-3; no clear D gene. Germline CDR1 LGHDT, CDR2 YNNKEL (reference sequence). CDR3 length: 18 residues. V was cut by 0 bases and J by 0 bases, with 15 bases left in between. CDR3 nucleotides: TGTGCCAGCAGCCAAGATCTGTACGGGGAAGTCTCTGGAAACACCATATATTTT. Translating it yields CASSQDLYGEVSGNTIYF.

The chain is built from TRBV2 and TRBJ1-1; 9 bases agree with TRBD1. Germline loops: CDR1 SNHLY, CDR2 FYNNEI. V was pared by 8 bases and J by 5 bases, with 18 bases of the junction left unmatched. The CDR3 has 17 residues. The CDR3 bases are TGTGCCAGCGTTTGGGGGGACAGGGTTTCTGGGCGGACTGAAGCTTTCTTT. It translates to CASVWGDRVSGRTEAFF.

The V and J genes are TRBV28 and TRBJ1-1; the D gene is possibly TRBD1 (6 bases). Trimming left V 2 bases short and J 11 bases short, with 15 bases between. This CDR3 is built from 13 residues. Germline V gene lookup returns CDR1 MDHEN and CDR2 SYDVKM. CDR3 residues: CASSLIGGVMAFF. In nucleotides, the CDR3 is TGTGCCAGCAGTTTAATTGGGGGCGTAATGGCTTTCTTT.